These 5 T cell receptor beta chains were sequenced from one sample in a study of cytomegalovirus exposure and HLA in healthy donors. Primers included in the PCR were 60 Vbeta and 13 Jbeta primers. Profiling relied on immunoSEQ multiplex PCR, and the TCRdb table lists in-frame clones only, not all of them. The repertoire includes some 140,000 clones, 79% of them detected once, and approximately 0.97% sits in the top ten. The specimen sequenced was PBMCs. The receptors here all came from a young man in good health and CMV-seronegative.

This sequence joins TRBV7-8 and TRBJ1-5; D possibly corresponds to TRBD1 (6 bases). The CDR3 spans 13 residues. V lost 5 bases and J 7 bases, leaving 12 bases between the germline ends. Germline V CDR1 and CDR2: SGHVS, FQNEAQ. Here the CDR3 reads CASSTGLYQPQHF. CDR3 nucleotide sequence: TGTGCCAGCAGCACAGGGTTGTACCAGCCCCAGCATTTT. Together with reference TRBV7-8 and TRBJ1-5, the CDR3 gives the full variable domain: GAGVSQSPRYKVAKRGQDVALRCDPISGHVSLFWYQQALGQGPEFLTYFQNEAQLDKSGLPSDRFFAERPEGSVSTLKIQRTQQEDSAVYLCASSTGLYQPQHFGDGTRLSIL.

The V call is TRBV29-1, the J call TRBJ1-2; D remains ambiguous. Trimming removed 4 bases at V and 6 bases at J, with 15 bases between. The CDR3 has 13 residues. CDR1 is SQVTM and CDR2 is ANQGSEA in the germline V gene. CDR3 DNA: TGCAGCGTTGTCTCCGGCGGCAGTCATGGCTACACCTTC. It specifies CSVVSGGSHGYTF.

This CDR3 is CSAIPGTGYGYTF. CDR3 sequence (DNA): TGCAGCGCAATCCCCGGGACAGGCTATGGCTACACCTTC. The chain couples TRBV29-1 to TRBJ1-2, with TRBD1 identical over 8 bases. Trimming cost V 7 bases and J 4 bases; bases outside gene matches: 8. Germline CDR1 is SQVTM and CDR2 is ANQGSEA. The CDR3 has 13 amino acids.

The rearrangement links TRBV7-2 to TRBJ1-5, with unresolved D. Per the germline V gene, CDR1 is SGHTA and CDR2 is FQGNSA. V was trimmed by 1 base and J by 3 bases, leaving 13 bases between them. This CDR3 contains 16 residues. The CDR3 DNA sequence: TGTGCCAGCAGCTTAGTCTTGCAGGCTTACAATCAGCCCCAGCATTTT. This encodes CASSLVLQAYNQPQHF.

The chain uses TRBV5-1 and TRBJ2-1, with a weak D call TRBD1 (5 bases). The CDR3 is 15 residues long. V lost 0 bases and J lost 4, with 11 bases in between. CDR1 is SGHRS and CDR2 is YFSETQ in the germline V gene. CDR3 sequence reads: CASSLAGAFYNEQFF. In DNA form, the CDR3 reads TGCGCCAGCAGCTTGGCTGGGGCATTTTACAATGAGCAGTTCTTC.